The text below deals with one T cell receptor beta chain. This clone was counted a single time. Its recognized antigen is unknown. Base qualities were left out, and no much larger clone turns up one base away. Whole blood was collected in K2EDTA tubes by collaborating institutions according to the institutions' own protocols. For TCRbeta analysis, collaborators shipped samples as frozen whole blood, isolated PBMCs, or DNA extracted from either of those sample types. This sample stems from a study of blood T cell repertoires in COVID-19 (dated by TCRdb to about 2020). Background for the entire study: Samples from collaborators originated in the United States, Italy and Spain and spanned both the acute and convalescent phases of COVID-19. The prospective study material was composed of cDNA or gDNA derived from T cells, B-cell-depleted T cells, or PBMCs. Deeply sampled blood TCRbeta repertoires from subjects exposed to, actively infected with, or recovered from COVID-19 were included in the dataset. The repertoires were released in a freely available public database intended as a resource for research on the immune response to SARS-CoV-2. Samples were obtained from the ongoing ImmuneRACE study (first 160 participants) and from 1,254 subjects provided by 6 global collaborators. Nearly every sample came with metadata listing a de-identified subject ID, COVID-19 status, age in years and sex. Where available, HLA class I and class II types were obtained from metadata supplied by the sample provider rather than from assay-based typing.

For this chain, trimming is 4 bases at the V end and 2 bases at the J end, and the number of junction bases without a gene match is 19. CDR1 and CDR2 were assigned from the germline V gene (reference sequence) as WNHNN and SYGVQD. From its cysteine to its phenylalanine, the CDR3 spans 20 amino acids. This entry keeps only the CDR3 DNA: 60 bases, framed from base 1. Broader findings and caveats from the paper: The quantity of clinical and demographic metadata differed by source and by participant and was supplied without curation.

TCRbeta CDR3 regions were amplified from genomic DNA using the immunoSEQ Assay, a bias-controlled multiplex PCR. As for the original processing: Within the assay, amplification of reference gene primers was used to estimate how many nucleated cells each sample contained. To quantify the absolute abundance of each unique TCRbeta CDR3 rearrangement, sequence reads were collapsed and filtered. For each sample, productive Simpson clonality was calculated as the square root of Simpson's diversity index over productive rearrangements. TCRdb carries this immuneACCESS record with in-frame sequences only. Its versions omit some clonotypes, under half of them owing to an unresolved V gene in the studies checked, with the rest unexplained. The V and J calls and the clone size are those of that table, but D and trimming were determined from the DNA. The sample data list 100,000 to 150,000 clones, and roughly four fifths of these were observed just once. The ten largest clones take up less than 6.5% of the sample.

The clonotype originates from a man aged 60 to 75 with acute or convalescent COVID-19. The sample taken for sequencing was peripheral blood. The chain joins TRBV10-1 to TRBJ2-5; the central 10 bases match TRBD2. The CDR3 in this case is CASSGPRRAGGPGDQETQYF. The DNA is as follows: TGCGCCAGCAGTGGGCCGCGGCGAGCGGGAGGGCCCGGGGATCAAGAGACCCAGTACTTC.